The source of this TCR beta chain is a study of T cell responses to AZD1222 COVID-19 vaccine. Trimming took 6 bases from V and 1 from J; bases not matched to a gene: 16. The germline V gene encodes CDR1 SGHTA and CDR2 FQGNSA. The CDR3 totals 19 residues. Clones were read by immunoSEQ multiplex PCR, and TCRdb kept only the in-frame ones, dropping some. The sample consists of about 110,000 clones, around 90% of them appearing once. On this clone itself: The antigen is unknown.

Study-wide results and limits: At baseline, just five to seven AZD1222 recipients tested seropositive. The peak T cell response came first, and repertoires were sampled only after it. White British donors predominated, females outnumbered males, and clonal diversity was possibly underestimated.

Second doses that came at about 4 or about 12 weeks were put together. The gene calls are TRBV7-2 and TRBJ2-3, with 10 bases fitting TRBD1. Sequencing was performed on peripheral blood, taken 28 days after the second AZD1222 dose. The source is an adult who received the AZD1222 COVID-19 vaccine. This CDR3 is CASSYAPDRGFSRTDTQYF. CDR3 coding DNA: TGTGCCAGCAGTTACGCACCGGACAGGGGGTTTTCCCGCACAGATACGCAGTATTTT.